These 17 T cell receptor beta chains were all obtained from the same sample, sequenced in a study of shared clonotypes between healthy human individuals. Method: immunoSEQ multiplex PCR; TCRdb's copy keeps in-frame clones and lacks some. The sample consists of around 2.3 million clones, approximately 96% of them appearing once. Sample: naive CD4+ T cells sorted from blood. The subset is: CD45RA+ positively selected. Source of these receptors: a man aged 18-30 years in good health.

The chain is built from TRBV10-2 and TRBJ2-7, with 13 positions matching TRBD2. The CDR3 is 15 amino acids. CDR1 and CDR2 (germline): WSHSY, SAAADI. The ends lost 2 bases at V and 2 bases at J; junction bases unmatched: 0. For the CDR3, the DNA is TGCGCCAGCAGTGAGGGACTAGCGGGAGCCTACGAGCAGTACTTC. Translation: CASSEGLAGAYEQYF.

The chain carries TRBV6-1 and TRBJ2-3; a weak D match, TRBD2 (7 bases). Germline V CDR1 and CDR2: MNHNS, SASEGT. V dropped 9 bases and J dropped 4 bases, with 20 bases sitting between them. This CDR3 has 15 residues. The CDR3, as DNA: TGTGCCAGTGGCTGGGGGGGCGCGGGCGCAGATACGCAGTATTTT. This encodes CASGWGGAGADTQYF.

The rearrangement joins TRBV6-5 to TRBJ2-2; D might be TRBD1 (5 bases). Germline CDR1 MNHEY, CDR2 SVGAGI. The V gene lost 2 bases and the J gene lost 6 bases, with 10 bases spanning the gap. The CDR3 totals 14 residues. For the CDR3, the DNA is TGTGCCAGCAGTTACGACAGTAATCCCGGGGAGCTGTTTTTT. As protein: CASSYDSNPGELFF.

The chain carries TRBV6-5 and TRBJ2-7; unclear D gene. This CDR3 contains 14 residues. The V and J ends lost 0 bases and 2 bases respectively, with 8 bases between them. Looked up from germline, CDR1 is MNHEY and CDR2 is SVGAGI. CDR3 in DNA: TGTGCCAGCAGTTACTCGGAACAGACCTACGAGCAGTACTTC. Translated, it gives CASSYSEQTYEQYF.

On this clone: Different DNA sequences within this sample yield the same CDR3. The V and J genes are TRBV5-4 and TRBJ2-1; 9 bases match TRBD1. This CDR3 has 15 amino acids. Germline CDR1 SGHNT, CDR2 YYREEE (reference sequence). The J segment lost 0 bases and the V segment lost 4 bases, leaving 2 bases of the junction unmatched. The CDR3 loop is CASSPGQGSYNEQFF. The CDR3 DNA reads TGTGCCAGCAGCCCGGGACAGGGCTCCTACAATGAGCAGTTCTTC.

The chain uses TRBV4-2 and TRBJ2-5; 7 bases fit TRBD1. The germline V gene encodes CDR1 LGHNA and CDR2 YNFKEQ. The CDR3 has 17 residues. J lost 4 bases, V lost 0 bases, and 11 bases had no gene match. This CDR3 reads CASSQDAGRGGAETQYF. DNA of the CDR3: TGTGCCAGCAGCCAAGATGCTGGACGAGGGGGCGCAGAGACCCAGTACTTC.

The rearrangement joins TRBV5-4 to TRBJ2-6, with 7 bases fitting TRBD2. Losses at the gene ends were 4 bases for V and 0 bases for J; bases not matched to a gene: 7. This CDR3 comprises 17 residues. From germline, CDR1 is SGHNT and CDR2 YYREEE (reference sequence). The CDR3 reads CASSPFRGDSGANVLTF. DNA for the CDR3: TGTGCCAGCAGCCCGTTCCGGGGGGACTCTGGGGCCAACGTCCTGACTTTC.

The V gene is TRBV29-1, the J gene TRBJ1-1; no reliable D call. The CDR3 consists of 12 residues. Between the trimmed V and J ends, which lost 3 bases and 6 bases, there was a span of 11 bases. Germline V gives CDR1 SQVTM, CDR2 ANQGSEA. The CDR3 spells CSVDPAVSEAFF. The CDR3 DNA sequence: TGCAGCGTTGACCCGGCAGTTTCTGAAGCTTTCTTT.

This clone was observed once. The chain combines TRBV5-1 with TRBJ2-5; D remains ambiguous. V lost 4 bases, J lost 5 bases, and 12 bases lay in between. CDR1 and CDR2 from the germline V gene are SGHRS and YFSETQ. The CDR3 length is 13 residues. CDR3 protein: CASSPPPLETQYF. DNA for the CDR3: TGCGCCAGCAGCCCCCCCCCGCTGGAGACCCAGTACTTC.

Comment on this clone: The sample has other DNA sequences that encode this CDR3 too. The rearrangement joins TRBV11-2 to TRBJ1-4, with D perhaps TRBD1 (5 bases). This CDR3 region has 13 residues. Per germline, CDR1 SGHAT and CDR2 FQNNGV. Trimming removed 1 base from V and 7 bases from J, with 7 bases in between. The chain's CDR3 is CASSLGRVEKLFF. Here the CDR3 DNA reads TGTGCCAGCAGCTTAGGCAGGGTTGAAAAACTGTTTTTT.

The genes are TRBV10-2 and TRBJ1-1; 10 bases agree with TRBD1. Unmatched junction bases numbered 17, after V lost 6 bases and J lost 4 bases. This CDR3 spans 18 amino acids. Germline CDR1 WSHSY, CDR2 SAAADI. This chain's CDR3 is CASRGTGARRKGGTEAFF. DNA for the CDR3: TGCGCCAGCAGGGGGACAGGGGCCCGCCGAAAAGGGGGCACTGAAGCTTTCTTT.

V and J are TRBV19 and TRBJ2-5; D call uncertain. There are 13 residues in the CDR3. Germline loops: CDR1 LNHDA, CDR2 SQIVND (reference sequence). The V end lost 1 base, the J end lost 4 bases, and 7 bases lay between the germline ends. The CDR3 nucleotides read TGTGCCAGTAGTATAGGGGCGCCAGAGACCCAGTACTTC. It codes for CASSIGAPETQYF.

The V gene is TRBV11-3, the J gene TRBJ2-5, with a tentative D call TRBD2 (5 bases). The V gene lost 3 bases and the J gene lost 7 bases, with 12 bases spanning the gap. CDR3 size: 13 residues. Germline V gene data show CDR1 as SGHNT and CDR2 as YENEEA. The CDR3 reads CASSFGISGTQYF. CDR3 in DNA: TGTGCCAGCAGCTTTGGGATAAGCGGGACCCAGTACTTC.

The rearrangement uses TRBV10-3 and TRBJ2-2, with 9 bases that match TRBD1. V trimming: 0 bases; J trimming: 2 bases; junction bases outside the gene matches: 4. Looked up from germline, CDR1 is ENHRY and CDR2 is SYGVKD. The CDR3 consists of 17 residues. The CDR3 DNA is TGTGCCATCAGTGAGTCACAGGGGGCACTTAACACCGGGGAGCTGTTTTTT. Its protein is CAISESQGALNTGELFF.

The rearrangement uses TRBV29-1 and TRBJ2-7; unclear D gene. V lost 7 bases, J lost 3 bases, and 4 bases lay in between. Germline CDR1 reads SQVTM; CDR2 reads ANQGSEA. The CDR3 is 9 residues long. The CDR3 is CSADYEQYF. Here the CDR3 DNA reads TGCAGCGCCGACTACGAGCAGTACTTC.

This rearrangement joins TRBV18 to TRBJ2-7, with 7 bases lining up with TRBD2. This CDR3 has 14 residues. Germline-derived CDR1 and CDR2 are KGHSH and LQKENI. V was clipped by 2 bases and J by 7 bases; unmatched bases: 8. The DNA for the CDR3 is TGTGCCAGCTCACCAACTAGCGCCACTGGAGAGCAGTACTTC. It is translated as CASSPTSATGEQYF.

This chain links TRBV7-2 with TRBJ2-2; TRBD2 matches at 8 bases. The CDR3 runs 17 residues. The trim removed 0 bases at V and 4 bases at J, leaving 7 bases unmatched. Per the germline V gene, CDR1 is SGHTA and CDR2 is FQGNSA. The CDR3 DNA reads as TGTGCCAGCAGCTTAGCGCTCAGCGGGAGTTCCACCGGGGAGCTGTTTTTT. It yields the protein CASSLALSGSSTGELFF.